The clone carrying this T cell receptor (beta chain) was seen at least ten times. TCRdb's copy holds only in-frame clones and misses some; the assay was immunoSEQ multiplex PCR. The sample comprises about 92,000 clones, about two thirds of which are singletons, and under 30% rests with the top ten. Trimming left V 2 bases short and J 0 bases short, with 7 bases between. From germline, CDR1 is MNHEY and CDR2 SVGEGT. The CDR3 contains 15 residues. The data were obtained in a study of blood T cell repertoires in COVID-19. Overall study context: Sources were T cells, B-cell-depleted T cells, or PBMCs; the material itself was cDNA or gDNA.

The chain links TRBV6-2 or TRBV6-3 to TRBJ1-4; D is possibly TRBD1 (5 bases). This TCR came from a woman between 55 and 75 years old in a cohort sampled during active or convalescent COVID-19. The sequencing sample was made of peripheral blood. In nucleotides, the CDR3 is TGTGCCAGCAGTTACAGCAGGGCAACTAATGAAAAACTGTTTTTT. It encodes CASSYSRATNEKLFF.